The present TCR beta chain was sequenced within a study of neoadjuvant anti-PD-1 for oral cavity cancer. Most PBMC samples had approximately 470 ng input DNA in six replicates. TCRdb's table, derived via immunoSEQ multiplex PCR, lists solely in-frame clones and lacks some. The data hold about 72,000 clones, with 83% observed a single time. This CDR3 has 13 residues. Trimming took off 1 base at V and 4 bases at J, with 5 bases between the two ends. Germline CDR1 reads SGHVS; CDR2 reads FNYEAQ. No culture or expansion preceded analysis of these blood cells. The rearrangement joins TRBV7-6 to TRBJ2-1, with a tentative D call TRBD1 (5 bases). Sequenced here: PBMCs, sampled before nivolumab (anti-PD-1) treatment. The receptor was derived from a person aged 35-79 years with oral cavity squamous cell carcinoma. CDR3 bases: TGTGCCAGCAGCTTAGACAGGTACAATGAGCAGTTCTTC. Translating it yields CASSLDRYNEQFF.